Listed below are T cell receptor beta chains from one sample, sequenced in a study of T cell repertoires in cytomegalovirus infection. These receptors are not linked to any known antigen. TCRdb reanalysed the reads using MiXCR and keeps one entry per CDR3 protein. The sample yields about 50,000 distinct CDR3 sequences, around a fifth seen once. Here the sequenced sample was CD8+ T cells from cultured PBMCs, taken from culture after CMV antigen stimulation. Receptors originate from a human donor in good health (CMV status not recorded). Some clones in this sample may be carry-over from other donors' samples. Both conserved end residues are part of each CDR3. A D gene is named only where the DNA matches it firmly. A row's size may be missing; if present it is once, few, many or a size class.

TRBV14,-,few,TRBJ1-1,TGTGCCAGCAGCCAAGATCGTCGACAGGTTTTCTTT,CASSQDRRQVFF
TRBV28,TRBD2,-,TRBJ2-2,TGTGCCAGCATCGTAGCGGGTCGGACCGGGGAGCTGTTTTTT,CASIVAGRTGELFF
TRBV7-9,-,few,TRBJ2-6,TGTGCCAGCAGCACAGACATTAACGTCCTGACTTTC,CASSTDINVLTF
TRBV28,TRBD1,-,TRBJ1-1,TGTGCCAGCAGTTCGAGGGGGCTGGGGAAACTGGTAGCTTTCTTT,CASSSRGLGKLVAFF
TRBV7-9,-,few,TRBJ2-1,TGTGCCAGCAGCTTAGACCGGGACGGCCCCTACAATGAGCAGTTCTTC,CASSLDRDGPYNEQFF
TRBV12-3/TRBV12-4,TRBD1,few,TRBJ1-5,TGTGCCAGCAGTGTAGGACAGGGCAATCAGCCCCAGCATTTT,CASSVGQGNQPQHF
TRBV6-1,-,-,TRBJ2-1,TGTGCCAGCAGTGATTTTACAGGGATGGGAGATGAGCAGTTCTTC,CASSDFTGMGDEQFF
TRBV9,-,few,TRBJ2-7,TGTGCCAGCAGCGTAGCCGACAGTTCCTCCTACGAGCAGTACTTC,CASSVADSSSYEQYF
TRBV5-1,-,-,TRBJ2-7,TGCGCCAGCAGCTTGGGGCTAGCCGCCTCCTACGAGCAGTACTTC,CASSLGLAASYEQYF
TRBV7-9,-,few,TRBJ2-1,TGTGCCAGCAGCTTTAGGACAGAAAACAATGAGCAGTTCTTC,CASSFRTENNEQFF
TRBV12-3/TRBV12-4,-,few,TRBJ1-5,TGTGCCAGCAGATCGGACGGAGGCAATCAGCCCCAGCATTTT,CASRSDGGNQPQHF
TRBV7-2,TRBD1,-,TRBJ1-5,TGTGCCAGCAGCTTAGAGATGGGACAGGGGCCCAATCAGCCCCAGCATTTT,CASSLEMGQGPNQPQHF
TRBV10-3,-,-,TRBJ2-5,TGTGCCATCAGTGACAAAAAGGGTGACCAAGAGACCCAGTACTTC,CAISDKKGDQETQYF
TRBV6-6,-,-,TRBJ2-2,TGTGCCAGCAGTTACGGGGAAGGCACCGGGGAGCTGTTTTTT,CASSYGEGTGELFF
TRBV6-2/TRBV6-3,TRBD2,few,TRBJ2-3,TGTGCCAGCAGCAAGAAAGCGGGGCGTCCCGATACGCAGTATTTT,CASSKKAGRPDTQYF
TRBV7-2,-,-,TRBJ1-5,TGTGCCAGCAGCTCCAACCGGGACACCGAGTATAGCAATCAGCCCCAGCATTTT,CASSSNRDTEYSNQPQHF
TRBV6-1,-,-,TRBJ1-2,TGTGCCAGCAGGGGCGAGGCTCTGGCGGGCTATGGCTACACCTTC,CASRGEALAGYGYTF
TRBV28,-,-,TRBJ2-6,TGTGCCAGCAGTTTGAAGAGCTCTGGGGCCAACGTCCTGACTTTC,CASSLKSSGANVLTF
TRBV6-2/TRBV6-3,TRBD2,few,TRBJ2-5,TGTGCCAGCAGTCTCCTTCTAGCGGACCAAGAGACCCAGTACTTC,CASSLLLADQETQYF
TRBV12-3/TRBV12-4,-,medium-sized,TRBJ1-1,TGTGCCAGCAGTTTAGCGCCTGCATGGGGCAGCCAAAACACTGAAGCTTTCTTT,CASSLAPAWGSQNTEAFF
TRBV4-1,-,-,TRBJ1-1,TGCGCCAGCAGCCTGGCCAGCAGAACGACAACTGAAGCTTTCTTT,CASSLASRTTTEAFF
TRBV4-1,-,-,TRBJ2-1,TGCGCCAGCAGCCAAGGCTTCTTC,CASSQGFF
TRBV6-8,-,few,TRBJ1-1,TGTGCCAGCAGTTACTCGGCAGGAGGGAACACTGAAGCTTTCTTT,CASSYSAGGNTEAFF
TRBV7-6,TRBD1,-,TRBJ1-1,TGTGCCAGCAGACCGACAGGGGGGCGTGAAGCTTTCTTT,CASRPTGGREAFF
TRBV7-8,TRBD1,-,TRBJ1-1,TGTGCCATAAGTCAGGGGGTCGGAGCTGAAGCTTTCTTT,CAISQGVGAEAFF
TRBV6-2/TRBV6-3,-,-,TRBJ1-2,TGTGCCAGCACTTACCCCGGAGGCTACACCTTC,CASTYPGGYTF
TRBV5-1,-,few,TRBJ1-5,TGCGCCAGCAGCCCTTCGGACCCCAATCAGCCCCAGCATTTT,CASSPSDPNQPQHF
TRBV7-9,TRBD2,-,TRBJ2-7,TGTGCCAGCAGCTCAACTAGCGGCACCTACGAGCAGTACTTC,CASSSTSGTYEQYF
TRBV12-3/TRBV12-4,-,-,TRBJ1-5,TGTGCCAGCAGAACTGCAGGGGGCAATCAGCCCCAGCATTTT,CASRTAGGNQPQHF
TRBV7-2,TRBD1,-,TRBJ1-1,TGTGCCAGCAGCTTAACCAGGGGGGGATCCGGAGCTTTCTTT,CASSLTRGGSGAFF
TRBV7-2,-,-,TRBJ1-1,TGTGCCAGCAGCTTAGGGGGGGTGGCGAACACTGAAGCTTTCTTT,CASSLGGVANTEAFF
TRBV27,-,-,TRBJ2-1,TGTGCCAGCAGTTTAGGTGTACCAGGGGTCAATGAGCAGTTCTTC,CASSLGVPGVNEQFF
TRBV11-2,-,few,TRBJ2-3,TGTGCCAGCAGCTCCCGGGGAGCCCTCAGCACAGATACGCAGTATTTT,CASSSRGALSTDTQYF
TRBV7-2,-,-,TRBJ1-4,TGTGCCAGCAGGCCCGCGGGGGCTAATGAAAAACTGTTTTTT,CASRPAGANEKLFF
TRBV10-3,-,-,TRBJ1-2,TGTGCCATCAGTGAGCGAGAGGATGCCTGGGGCTACACCTTC,CAISEREDAWGYTF
TRBV27,-,-,TRBJ1-5,TGTGCCAGCAGTTTATCGTGGGGGGAGAGCAATCAGCCCCAGCATTTT,CASSLSWGESNQPQHF
TRBV7-6,-,-,TRBJ2-5,TGTGCCAGCAGCATGGGACGGTCTCAAGAGACCCAGTACTTC,CASSMGRSQETQYF
TRBV12-3/TRBV12-4,TRBD2,-,TRBJ2-3,TGTGCCAGCAGTTTAGGACCCCCGGGACTAGCGGGGGAGGCGAGCACAGATACGCAGTATTTT,CASSLGPPGLAGEASTDTQYF
TRBV12-5,-,-,TRBJ1-5,TGTGCTAGTGGTTTATTTCGGGGGGCAGGGGTCGGGAATCAGCCCCAGCATTTT,CASGLFRGAGVGNQPQHF
TRBV5-6,-,few,TRBJ2-7,TGTGCCAGCAGCCCGTTTCTCTCAGCCTACGAGCAGTACTTC,CASSPFLSAYEQYF
TRBV4-1,-,few,TRBJ2-2,TGCGCCAGCAGCCAAGGTTTCACAGCGGCCGGGGAGCTGTTTTTT,CASSQGFTAAGELFF